A selection of T cell receptor beta chains follows, all from one sample in a study of T cells in Graves' hyperthyroidism and ophthalmopathy. TCRdb reprocessed the multiplex PCR reads with MiXCR, giving one entry per CDR3 protein. The repertoire consists of hundreds of thousands of distinct CDR3 sequences, with less than 45% occurring once and the leading ten covering more than 7%. The sample was peripheral blood or thyroid tissue (not recorded which). Receptor source: an adult man with Graves' disease, either hyperthyroidism or ophthalmopathy (not recorded which). Both conserved end residues are part of each CDR3. D genes are given only for firm matches. Clone size, where shown, is once, few, many, or a class for clones that have expanded.

CASSPGQVDTEAFF TGTGCCAGCAGCCCGGGACAGGTGGACACTGAAGCTTTCTTT TRBV11-2 - TRBD1 TRBJ1-1
CASSIEARGPRTEAFF TGTGCCAGTAGTATAGAAGCCAGGGGGCCAAGGACTGAAGCTTTCTTT TRBV19 few TRBD1 TRBJ1-1
CSATGTYGYTF TGCAGTGCTACGGGCACCTATGGCTACACCTTC TRBV20-1 many - TRBJ1-2
CASSLEGAGQPQHF TGCGCCAGCAGCTTGGAGGGGGCCGGTCAGCCCCAGCATTTT TRBV5-1 - TRBD1 TRBJ1-5
CSVEDERQGYF TGCAGCGTTGAAGATGAGAGACAGGGGTACTTC TRBV29-1 - TRBD1 TRBJ2-7
CATSREVISDYGYTF TGTGCCACCAGCAGAGAGGTTATAAGCGACTATGGCTACACCTTC TRBV15 many - TRBJ1-2
CATSDKTGELFF TGTGCCACCAGTGACAAGACAGGTGAACTGTTTTTT TRBV24-1 - - TRBJ1-4
CASSLGRGANTGELFF TGTGCCAGCAGCTTGGGCCGGGGTGCGAACACCGGGGAGCTGTTTTTT TRBV5-6 - - TRBJ2-2
CSATLDSLNTEAFF TGCAGTGCTACCCTGGACAGCTTGAACACTGAAGCTTTCTTT TRBV20-1 - - TRBJ1-1
CSARALFPGTGVGYTF TGCAGTGCTAGAGCCTTATTTCCCGGGACAGGGGTCGGCTACACCTTC TRBV20-1 - TRBD1 TRBJ1-2
CASSDGTGRRDYGYTF TGTGCCAGCAGTGATGGGACAGGGAGACGGGACTATGGCTACACCTTC TRBV6-1 - TRBD1 TRBJ1-2
CASSGSETVSYEQYF TGTGCCAGTAGTGGCTCGGAGACAGTCTCCTACGAGCAGTACTTC TRBV19 - - TRBJ2-7
CSVGLAGDTGELFF TGCAGCGTTGGTCTAGCGGGAGACACCGGGGAGCTGTTTTTT TRBV29-1 many TRBD2 TRBJ2-2
CATSRDVPGWGEKLFF TGTGCCACCAGCAGAGATGTCCCAGGGTGGGGTGAAAAACTGTTTTTT TRBV15 - - TRBJ1-4
CSVDRGDGYTF TGCAGCGTGGACAGGGGGGATGGCTACACCTTC TRBV29-1 many TRBD1 TRBJ1-2
CASSARDRGSGYGYTF TGTGCCAGCAGCGCCCGGGACAGGGGGTCGGGCTATGGCTACACCTTC TRBV11-2 few TRBD1 TRBJ1-2
CSARLRQGRYEQYF TGCAGTGCCAGGCTGCGGCAGGGACGTTACGAGCAGTACTTC TRBV20-1 - - TRBJ2-7
CSARVPRSYEQYF TGCAGTGCTAGAGTTCCTCGGTCCTACGAGCAGTACTTC TRBV20-1 many - TRBJ2-7
CASSLAEFGELFF TGTGCCAGCAGCTTAGCGGAGTTCGGGGAGCTGTTTTTT TRBV7-9 - - TRBJ2-2
CSSLRGERGTEKQYF TGCAGTTCCCTCCGTGGAGAGCGGGGGACCGAAAAGCAGTATTTT TRBV20-1 - TRBD2 TRBJ2-3
CASSAPTGPNEKLFF TGTGCCAGCAGCGCGCCGACAGGGCCTAATGAAAAACTGTTTTTT TRBV5-6 many TRBD1 TRBJ1-4
CASSLSKETEAFF TGTGCCAGCAGCTTATCAAAGGAAACTGAAGCTTTCTTT TRBV7-9 - - TRBJ1-1
CASSFGTGGMNTEAFF TGTGCCAGCAGCTTCGGGACAGGGGGCATGAACACTGAAGCTTTCTTT TRBV7-2 - TRBD1 TRBJ1-1
CASSLPWDYGYTF TGTGCCAGCAGCCTCCCATGGGACTATGGCTACACCTTC TRBV7-2 - - TRBJ1-2
CASSLGGSVYEKLFF TGCGCCAGCAGCTTGGGTGGTAGCGTCTACGAGAAACTGTTTTTT TRBV5-1 - - TRBJ1-4
CASSFSLTF TGTGCCAGCAGCTTCTCGCTGACTTTC TRBV7-9 - - TRBJ2-6
CATSDVGQANQPQHF TGTGCCACCAGTGATGTCGGACAGGCGAATCAGCCCCAGCATTTT TRBV24-1 many TRBD1 TRBJ1-5
CASGRVYEQYF TGTGCCAGTGGCAGGGTGTACGAGCAGTACTTC TRBV7-2 many - TRBJ2-7
CASSRRLAGGVAEQYF TGTGCCAGCAGCAGGCGACTAGCGGGAGGTGTGGCCGAGCAGTACTTC TRBV6-5 - TRBD2 TRBJ2-7
CASRRDSAQLNSPLHF TGTGCCAGCAGACGGGACAGTGCCCAACTAAATTCACCCCTCCACTTT TRBV2 many TRBD1 TRBJ1-6
CATSSTRLATDTQYF TGTGCCACCAGCAGCACTCGACTAGCGACAGATACGCAGTATTTT TRBV15 few TRBD2 TRBJ2-3
CASSQDIGPYYGYTF TGTGCCAGCAGCCAGGATATCGGACCATACTATGGCTACACCTTC TRBV7-9 few - TRBJ1-2
CASSGGRGDEKLFF TGTGCCAGCAGTGGGGGACGAGGCGATGAAAAACTGTTTTTT TRBV6-1 - - TRBJ1-4
CASSEMQEYSPLHF TGTGCCAGCAGTGAAATGCAGGAGTATTCACCCCTCCACTTT TRBV25-1 - - TRBJ1-6
CSRTSGSETQYF TGCAGTCGGACTAGCGGGAGTGAGACCCAGTACTTC TRBV29-1 - TRBD2 TRBJ2-5
CSAKTSQETQYF TGCAGTGCTAAGACTAGCCAAGAGACCCAGTACTTC TRBV20-1 many - TRBJ2-5
CAIRGQGAPTEAFF TGTGCCATCAGAGGACAGGGGGCGCCCACTGAAGCTTTCTTT TRBV10-3 - TRBD1 TRBJ1-1
CAISEWVRGTEAFF TGTGCCATCAGTGAATGGGTCAGGGGCACTGAAGCTTTCTTT TRBV10-3 - - TRBJ1-1
CASKKGGENQPQHF TGTGCCAGCAAAAAAGGGGGGGAAAATCAGCCCCAGCATTTT TRBV2 many - TRBJ1-5
CRQGIGYGYTF TGCAGGCAGGGGATCGGCTATGGCTACACCTTC TRBV29-1 - - TRBJ1-2
CASGDPEQYF TGTGCCAGCGGGGACCCCGAGCAGTACTTC TRBV2 - - TRBJ2-7
CASSYSLAGNTEAFF TGTGCCAGCAGTTACTCGCTAGCAGGGAACACTGAAGCTTTCTTT TRBV6-5 - - TRBJ1-1
CASSQFSNYGYTF TGTGCCAGCAGCCAGTTCAGTAACTATGGCTACACCTTC TRBV14 - - TRBJ1-2
CASSERDSRLEQYF TGCGCCAGCAGTGAAAGGGACAGCCGTCTCGAGCAGTACTTC TRBV10-2 - TRBD1 TRBJ2-7
CSVAGQGNYGYTF TGCAGCGTTGCAGGACAGGGGAACTATGGCTACACCTTC TRBV29-1 - TRBD1 TRBJ1-2
CASGSHSGNTIYF TGTGCCAGCGGGTCCCACTCTGGAAACACCATATATTTT TRBV12-3/TRBV12-4 many - TRBJ1-3